This TCR beta chain was recovered during a study of T cell repertoires in cytomegalovirus infection. On the study more broadly: A matching HLA type, together with CMV infection, was signaled by public TCR beta signatures. Study-level points and caveats: Clonotype analysis showed dominance of the ex vivo response by HLA-C-restricted CMV-specific TCR beta clonotypes.

Trimming cost V 5 bases and J 3 bases, with 13 bases left between them. CDR3 length: 14 residues. Germline V CDR1 and CDR2: SEHNR, FQNEAQ (reference sequence). Each CDR3 protein is one row after TCRdb ran MiXCR on the reads. The sample contains about 52,000 distinct CDR3 sequences, around 20% of which appear only once. In its sample, this clonotype was seen a few times. No antigen is known for it. This chain connects TRBV7-9 to TRBJ1-1, with D possibly being TRBD1 (5 bases). The TCR comes from a human donor in good health (CMV status not recorded). Some clones in this sample may be carry-over from other donors' samples. The input for sequencing was CD8+ T cells from cultured PBMCs, taken from culture after CMV antigen stimulation. The CDR3 sequence: CASSPDKWDTEAFF. The CDR3 nucleotides read TGTGCCAGCAGCCCGGACAAGTGGGACACTGAAGCTTTCTTT.